This TCR beta chain was profiled in a study of cytomegalovirus exposure and HLA in healthy donors (dated by TCRdb to about 2017). In terms of the full investigation: In an earlier analysis of several hundred of the donors, 250 to 350 Gb of sequence data and 117 million unique TCR beta sequences from 150 million to 200 million T cells were reported. Roughly 310 gigabases of sequencing data and roughly 90 million unique TCR sequences were included in an early release covering under 650 HLA-typed donors. Of the roughly 400 genotyped donors, 80% to 90% were placed in the genetic ancestry cluster associated with self-reported Caucasian donors. The study was designed to test whether signatures of past pathogen exposure could be identified by cataloging public T cell receptors. The study profiled the T cell repertoires of fewer than 850 subjects by immunosequencing and related them to cytomegalovirus serostatus. Along with the approximately 700-subject first cohort, a separate validation cohort of over a hundred different subjects was used. High-throughput TCR immunosequencing, statistical association of individual TCRs with disease status, and machine learning were combined to predict cytomegalovirus infection status. A later analysis re-analyzed previously published TCR beta repertoires from roughly 630 donors and added high-resolution HLA genotyping to study TCR occurrence patterns. Rather than drawing on any new phenotypic data, the later analysis identified candidate immune exposures from TCR beta sequences and the way those sequences occurred across donors. An earlier analysis of about 620 of the donors applied high-throughput TCR beta sequencing to assess whether each TCR beta V gene segment acted as functional or pseudogenic. Donor age, sex, ethnicity and CMV serostatus were compiled alongside the repertoire data. Genome-wide SNP genotypes for about 65% of the 666 donors were used in a later genetic analysis, which treated that subset as a discovery cohort. Every repertoire in the discovery cohort had been generated on one and the same sequencing platform. Both class I and class II loci were covered by HLA typing, at four-digit resolution. The number of donors typed differed by locus, with about 620-630 for A, B, C, DRB1 and DQB1, roughly 550 for DQA1, 606 for DPA1, and roughly 450 for DPB1. Four or five DR-DQ haplotypes were handled as single units for association and clustering because linkage in the cohort was strong. Across under 500 genotyped donors of the cohort, an average of about 240,000 unique TCR beta nucleotide sequences per donor were sequenced, and roughly 20% of those sequences were non-productive. Results the study describes overall, beyond this receptor: Broadly in line with IMGT annotations, most TCR beta V segments showed up in productive rearrangements about 87% or about 30% of the time in an earlier analysis of roughly 590 of the donors. In a later analysis, TCR association rates were found to vary across HLA loci, with the most associated TCRs seen for DRB1 alleles and the fewest for HLA-C alleles. CMV serostatus was the only immune exposure information available for the cohort. A few of the identified cytomegalovirus-associated TCR beta chains were confirmed in vitro to be specific for cytomegalovirus antigens. The classifier was reported to diagnose cytomegalovirus status with high specificity and sensitivity in both the original cohort and the validation cohort. A later analysis reported that several top co-occurrence clusters appeared linked to parvovirus B19, influenza, CMV and Epstein-Barr virus. A later analysis associated about 16,000 TCR beta sequences with specific HLA alleles at a false discovery rate of 0.05. According to a later genetic analysis, donors in an Asian-associated ancestry cluster had fewer N-insertions in productive TCRs than the roughly 660-donor mean. Because HLA typing was unavailable for some donors at each locus, only the typed subset was used in association tests. The presence/absence analyses assumed that sequencing depth was roughly uniform across donors, and that assumption may not be true. A later analysis found that most CMV-associated TCR beta chains appeared HLA-restricted, with HLA associations seemingly driven largely by CMV exposure. The sequencing pipeline was judged likely to have produced a cluster of highly shared sequence variants as a technical artifact. A later analysis found that HLA-associated TCR beta chains were more clonally expanded and had lower generation probabilities than equally common non-associated chains. Correlated functional status among segregating V segments might be attributable to linkage disequilibrium, but an unknown experimental factor could not be ruled out. Across donors, most TCR sequences were observed very rarely, whereas some public TCRs were present in many individuals. A further reported finding was that TCR beta sequences accurately predicted the HLA-A and HLA-B alleles for most subjects in the first cohort. When HLA alleles, especially DR and DQ, strongly co-occurred, attributing TCR associations to individual alleles was difficult. The study gave a list of 150 to 200 TCR beta chains associated with cytomegalovirus. Because counts were too low, seventeen rarely observed V segments, including chromosome 9 orphons, were excluded from the earlier analysis of 587 of the donors. It was suggested by the authors that the approach could potentially be generalized to other disease states and immunological phenotypes. A later genetic analysis associated a missense DCLRE1C variant with V-gene and J-gene trimming of TCR beta chains, and an independent cohort replicated the association. The cohort was sequenced for TCR beta chains only, and without alpha or paired-chain data the features that could be detected were limited.

Libraries were built with the immunoSEQ multiplex PCR assay. For the multiplex PCR, a mixture combining 60 forward primers for TCR Vbeta segments and 13 reverse primers for TCR Jbeta segments was used. A multiplex PCR assay on genomic DNA amplified the CDR3 region of rearranged TCR beta genes. Amplified TCR beta libraries were sequenced as 87-base-pair reads on the Illumina HiSeq System. The authors' pipeline ran thus. Across the roughly 670 repertoires, a later analysis counted tens of millions of unique TCR beta chains, around 10 million of which were shared by at least two donors. To remove PCR and sequencing errors, raw reads were error-corrected and collapsed into unique sequences using a nearest-neighbor algorithm that merged closely related sequences. CDR3 sequences were aligned to IMGT reference sequences to assign V, D and J gene segments. Each retained sequence needed at least a six-nucleotide match to both a V gene segment and a J gene segment. Rearrangements were classified as productive when the CDR3 lacked stop codons and remained in frame with V and J, and all other rearrangements were classified as non-productive. Following IMGT convention, CDR3 was defined as the stretch from the second conserved V-encoded cysteine up to the conserved J-encoded phenylalanine. Sequences without an unambiguous match to a single V gene segment were excluded from the earlier analysis of almost 600 of the donors. An earlier analysis of over 450 of the donors classified V segments as functional when productive rearrangements were above 56.7% and as segregating when the standard deviation between donors was above 5%. A statistical classification framework was developed to diagnose cytomegalovirus status using the catalog of TCR beta chain sequences. A later analysis assigned V and J genes by comparing TCR nucleotide sequences with IMGT/GENE-DB human TR gene sequences. A later analysis assigned CDR3 sequences and most-parsimonious VDJ recombination scenarios with the TCRdist pipeline. In a later analysis, each TCR beta chain was defined by its CDR3 amino acid sequence together with its V-gene family, and reads lacking a unique V-gene family were excluded. In a later analysis, 450 to 600 highly shared, low-generation-probability nucleotide sequences were removed to address suspected cross-contamination and a sequencing artifact. In a later analysis, a clonal expansion index for each public chain was calculated from normalized within-repertoire ranks of inferred template counts. A later analysis computed generation probabilities with a VDJ recombination model fitted to out-of-frame rearrangements, and checked the results against IGoR. Hypergeometric tests were used in a later analysis to score TCR-TCR, TCR-HLA and TCR-CMV co-occurrence, with a repertoire-size bias correction applied to the TCR pairs. False discovery rates were estimated in a later analysis by permuting HLA or CMV assignments 20 times. A later analysis grouped co-occurring TCRs with DBSCAN, adding TCRdist sequence similarity when clustering within HLA-allele-positive subsets. For co-occurrence clustering, repertoires with fewer than 30,000 or more than 120,000 public chains were excluded, along with five or six repertoires with anomalous nucleotide sharing. The source is immuneACCESS, and TCRdb retained only in-frame sequences with V and J called. Part of the clones is not carried over; for the studies checked, unresolved V genes explain less than half of this, and the remainder is unexplained. V, J and clone size are those of that table, while D and trimming were read from the DNA. This sample gives about 110,000 clones in total; roughly three quarters of them show up just once. Approximately 5.1% of the sample is held by the ten biggest clonotypes.

As to this clone: Which antigen it targets is not known. Base quality data are lacking; no much larger clone is found one base away.

The cohort consisted of hundreds of healthy bone marrow donors. Cohort members were all nominally healthy when sampled, although unrecorded immune exposures were likely present. The donor was CMV seronegative and belonged to the group of 320 or so seronegative cohort members. A peripheral blood sample was provided by each donor, and peripheral blood mononuclear cells were used for TCR beta sequencing. The Qiagen DNeasy Blood Extraction Kit was used to extract genomic DNA from the blood cell samples. The receptor was isolated from a male donor in good health and CMV-seronegative. The specimen sequenced was PBMCs.

The CDR3 reads CASSPGTGYEQYF. In nucleotides, the sequence is TGTGCCAGTAGTCCCGGGACAGGGTACGAGCAGTACTTC. The rearranged segments are TRBV19 and TRBJ2-7; the junction holds 9 bases that match TRBD1. V is pruned by 5 bases and J by 4 bases, leaving 3 bases of the junction without a gene match. Looking up the germline V gene (reference sequence) yields CDR1 LNHDA and CDR2 SQIVND. The CDR3 has 13 amino acids, counting the end cysteine and phenylalanine. CDR3 DNA only is kept here, 39 bases in frame from base 1.